The 30 T cell receptor beta chains below all came from one sample that was sequenced in a study of beta chain features in type 1 diabetes. Since all of the isolated RNA was reverse transcribed, expressed TCRB transcripts were what got sequenced. Measured with immunoSEQ multiplex PCR; TCRdb has only the in-frame clones, and not every one. Found here are 970,000 or so clones, roughly a sixth of them singletons; the top ten hold roughly 0.025%. Specimen: naive CD4+ T cells from blood. Source of these receptors: a woman in her late teens or twenties in good health.

Only a few counts were recorded for this clone. The chain is built from TRBV7-9 and TRBJ2-7, with 11 bases matching TRBD2. The CDR3 contains 14 residues. V lost 6 bases, J lost 0 bases, and 1 base stayed unmatched. Germline CDR1 reads SEHNR; CDR2 reads FQNEAQ (reference sequence). CDR3 residues: CASRTSGSSYEQYF. In DNA form, the CDR3 reads TGTGCCAGCAGAACTAGCGGGAGCTCCTACGAGCAGTACTTC.

This sequence joins TRBV5-6 and TRBJ2-3; D uncertain. This CDR3 spans 13 amino acids. Germline V gene sequence: CDR1 SGHDT, CDR2 YYEEEE. Trimming removed 1 base at V and 2 bases at J, with 5 bases between. In DNA form, the CDR3 reads TGTGCCAGCAGCTTGCTTCTCACAGATACGCAGTATTTT. It encodes CASSLLLTDTQYF.

A few counts support this clone. This chain connects TRBV10-3 to TRBJ2-7, with 9 positions matching TRBD2. The length of the CDR3 is 14 residues. V was clipped by 7 bases and J by 6 bases; unmatched bases: 10. The germline V gene has CDR1 ENHRY and CDR2 SYGVKD. This CDR3 is CAIKEREELSEQYF. The CDR3 nucleotides are TGTGCCATCAAGGAGCGGGAGGAACTGTCCGAGCAGTACTTC.

In its sample, this clone was seen a few times. The chain links TRBV29-1 to TRBJ2-7; 8 bases are a match to TRBD1. The CDR3 has 11 amino acids. Germline lookup yields CDR1 SQVTM and CDR2 ANQGSEA. The J segment lost 2 bases and the V segment lost 6 bases, leaving 0 bases of the junction unmatched. The CDR3 loop is CSVQGAYEQYF. The CDR3 DNA reads as TGCAGCGTACAGGGGGCCTACGAGCAGTACTTC.

This chain joins TRBV5-5 and TRBJ2-1; no definite D call. This CDR3 comprises 13 residues. Deletions cut 0 bases from V and 8 bases from J, with 9 bases between. Germline CDR1 SGHKS, CDR2 YYEKEE (reference sequence). For the CDR3, the DNA is TGTGCCAGCAGCTTGGGGCAGCCGGATGAGCAGTTCTTC. It encodes CASSLGQPDEQFF.

This clone was seen a handful of times. The chain employs TRBV19 and TRBJ2-7; D possibly corresponds to TRBD1 (5 bases). V lost 6 bases and J lost 0, with 15 bases in between. Germline V gene sequence: CDR1 LNHDA, CDR2 SQIVND (reference sequence). This CDR3 comprises 15 residues. The CDR3 nucleotides read TGTGCCAGTAGCCCGTATGGGGCATCCTCCTACGAGCAGTACTTC. It specifies CASSPYGASSYEQYF.

Only a few counts were recorded for this clone. Other DNA sequences in this sample translate to the same CDR3. This chain joins TRBV7-2 and TRBJ1-5; D is ambiguous. V lost 3 bases, J lost 0 bases, and 9 bases lay in between. Germline CDR1 and CDR2: SGHTA and FQGNSA. The length of the CDR3 is 15 residues. This CDR3 reads CASSFSGNSNQPQHF. In DNA, the CDR3 is TGTGCCAGCAGCTTCTCCGGAAATAGCAATCAGCCCCAGCATTTT.

V is TRBV6-5 and J is TRBJ2-5; perhaps TRBD1 as D (6 bases). V was trimmed by 4 bases and J by 4 bases, leaving 13 bases between them. The CDR3 is 14 residues long. The germline V gene encodes CDR1 MNHEY and CDR2 SVGAGI. CDR3 in amino acids: CASSSAGAGETQYF. CDR3 coding DNA: TGTGCCAGCAGTTCGGCAGGGGCCGGAGAGACCCAGTACTTC.

This clone has only a few counts. The chain joins TRBV2 to TRBJ2-1; D tentatively reads TRBD1 or TRBD2 (5 bases each). Germline values: CDR1 SNHLY, CDR2 FYNNEI. The CDR3 has 16 amino acids. V was shortened by 1 base and J by 10 bases, with 20 bases between the two germline ends. CDR3 coding DNA: TGTGCCAGCAGTGAAGTTTTATGGATTGGGACCGACGAGCAGTTCTTC. Translation: CASSEVLWIGTDEQFF.

About this clone: The sample holds other DNA sequences that translate to the same CDR3. The V call is TRBV7-6, the J call TRBJ2-5; no firm D call. V lost 0 bases, J lost 2 bases, and 4 bases lay in between. The germline V gene encodes CDR1 SGHVS and CDR2 FNYEAQ. The CDR3 sequence is 13 residues long. This chain's CDR3 is CASSLAQQETQYF. The CDR3 region has the DNA TGTGCCAGCAGCTTAGCCCAGCAAGAGACCCAGTACTTC.

This clone was counted a few times. V is TRBV19 and J is TRBJ1-5; D not resolved. Per germline, CDR1 LNHDA and CDR2 SQIVND (reference sequence). Trimming pared 3 bases from V and 6 bases from J, leaving 12 bases between. The CDR3 is 14 amino acids. The chain's CDR3 is CASSILSVAQPQHF. CDR3 nucleotides: TGTGCCAGTAGTATTCTATCGGTCGCTCAGCCCCAGCATTTT.

The rearrangement joins TRBV15 to TRBJ1-1, with D perhaps TRBD1 (6 bases). The CDR3 contains 15 residues. With 1 base removed from V and 5 bases from J, the gap between germline ends came to 14 bases. The germline V gene has CDR1 LNHNV and CDR2 YYDKDF (reference sequence). CDR3 in DNA: TGTGCCACCAGCAGAGGATCAGGGGTTGGAACTGAAGCTTTCTTT. Residues: CATSRGSGVGTEAFF.

The chain couples TRBV7-9 to TRBJ2-1, with a tentative D call TRBD2 (6 bases). V lost 5 bases to trimming and J lost 4 bases, with 15 bases between them. CDR1 and CDR2 from the germline V gene are SEHNR and FQNEAQ (reference sequence). This CDR3 has 15 residues. In nucleotides, the CDR3 is TGTGCCAGCAGCCGTACGGGAGCTGGGTACAATGAGCAGTTCTTC. Translating it yields CASSRTGAGYNEQFF.

A single count supports this clone. The junction departs from the called germline gene at one end, perhaps through a read error. This sequence joins TRBV7-9 and TRBJ2-6; D perhaps matches TRBD1 (5 bases). Germline CDR1 reads SEHNR; CDR2 reads FQNEAQ (reference sequence). The CDR3 covers 15 residues. CDR3 loop: CASSLVSSGANILTF. Written as DNA, the CDR3 is TGTGCCAGCAGCTTAGTTAGCTCTGGGGCCAACATCCTGACTTTC. Full variable domain (remainder filled in from reference TRBV7-9 and TRBJ2-6): DTGVSQNPRHKITKRGQNVTFRCDPISEHNRLYWYRQTLGQGPEFLTYFQNEAQLEKSRLLSDRFSAERPKGSFSTLEIQRTEQGDSAMYLCASSLVSSGANILTFGAGSRLTVL.

A few counts support this clone. The chain uses TRBV7-8 and TRBJ2-1, with TRBD2 identical over 7 bases. Trimming at V came to 5 bases and at J to 7 bases, leaving 14 bases not matched to a gene. The germline V gene has CDR1 SGHVS and CDR2 FQNEAQ. The CDR3 is 16 amino acids. DNA for the CDR3: TGTGCCAGCAGCGCAGGGAGGGCGATGTCTAGGAATGAGCAGTTCTTC. Its protein product is CASSAGRAMSRNEQFF.

This clone was detected a few times. The chain links TRBV6-6 to TRBJ2-7, with TRBD1 identical over 8 bases. In germline, CDR1 is MNHNY, CDR2 SVGAGI (reference sequence). The J segment lost 2 bases and the V segment lost 3 bases, leaving 3 bases of the junction unmatched. The CDR3 is made up of 14 amino acids. CDR3 protein: CASSYGTGTYEQYF. CDR3 nucleotides: TGTGCCAGCAGTTATGGGACAGGAACCTACGAGCAGTACTTC.

The chain joins TRBV28 to TRBJ2-5; 14 bases line up with TRBD2. Trimming at V came to 6 bases and at J to 2 bases, leaving 8 bases not matched to a gene. This CDR3 is built from 17 residues. Germline V gives CDR1 MDHEN, CDR2 SYDVKM. The CDR3 reads CASRSRGTSGSQETQYF. The DNA of the CDR3 is TGTGCCAGCAGGAGCAGGGGGACTAGCGGGAGTCAAGAGACCCAGTACTTC. The complete variable domain, with remaining parts taken from reference TRBV28 and TRBJ2-5, reads DVKVTQSSRYLVKRTGEKVFLECVQDMDHENMFWYRQDPGLGLRLIYFSYDVKMKEKGDIPEGYSVSREKKERFSLILESASTNQTSMYLCASRSRGTSGSQETQYFGPGTRLLVL.

The chain combines TRBV7-2 with TRBJ2-1, with D possibly TRBD1 on 6 matching bases. This CDR3 has 14 residues. CDR1 SGHTA and CDR2 FQGNSA come from the germline V gene. The V end lost 2 bases, the J end lost 3 bases, and 8 bases lay between the germline ends. The CDR3 spells CASSLLGHYNEQFF. CDR3 in DNA: TGTGCCAGCAGCTTATTGGGACACTACAATGAGCAGTTCTTC. Together with reference TRBV7-2 and TRBJ2-1, the CDR3 gives the full variable domain: GAGVSQSPSNKVTEKGKDVELRCDPISGHTALYWYRQSLGQGLEFLIYFQGNSAPDKSGLPSDRFSAERTGGSVSTLTIQRTQQEDSAVYLCASSLLGHYNEQFFGPGTRLTVL.

The chain's CDR3 is CASSFQAGETQYF. The CDR3, as DNA: TGTGCCAGCAGCTTCCAAGCGGGAGAGACCCAGTACTTC. The chain joins TRBV5-4 to TRBJ2-5, with TRBD2 as a possible D gene (6 bases). This CDR3 region has 13 residues. The germline V and J ends were trimmed by 2 bases and 4 bases, with 9 bases remaining between them. Germline CDR1 and CDR2: SGHNT and YYREEE (reference sequence).

This clone appeared a few times. The V gene is TRBV25-1, the J gene TRBJ2-7; no reliable D call. CDR3 size: 12 residues. V shed 9 bases and J shed 0 bases, with 9 bases lying between them. The V gene's germline CDR1 is MGHDK and CDR2 SYGVNS. CDR3 nucleotides: TGTGCCAGTGGTTGGAGCTCCTACGAGCAGTACTTC. This codes for CASGWSSYEQYF.

This clone was detected only a few times. The rearrangement joins TRBV4-2 to TRBJ2-7, with 11 nucleotides matching TRBD2. CDR3 length: 15 amino acids. V trimming: 4 bases; J trimming: 3 bases; junction bases outside the gene matches: 5. From germline, CDR1 is LGHNA and CDR2 YNFKEQ. CDR3 bases: TGTGCCAGCAGCCGTAGCGGGAGGGACTTCTACGAGCAGTACTTC. Protein sequence: CASSRSGRDFYEQYF.

This rearrangement joins TRBV19 to TRBJ2-1, with D maybe TRBD2 (6 bases). With 7 bases removed from V and 4 bases from J, the gap between germline ends came to 14 bases. The CDR3 is made up of 14 amino acids. CDR1 LNHDA and CDR2 SQIVND come from the germline V gene (reference sequence). The CDR3 DNA reads TGTGCCAGTACTGGAAGCGCGGGGTACAATGAGCAGTTCTTC. Its translation: CASTGSAGYNEQFF.

The chain carries TRBV6-1 and TRBJ1-5; 8 bases are a match to TRBD1. The ends lost 7 bases at V and 6 bases at J; junction bases unmatched: 8. From germline, CDR1 is MNHNS and CDR2 SASEGT. This CDR3 has 14 residues. The CDR3, as DNA: TGTGCCAGCATTCTGGACAGGGTAGGTCAGCCCCAGCATTTT. Its protein is CASILDRVGQPQHF.

The table lists this clone with a few counts. V and J are TRBV7-9 and TRBJ2-5; TRBD2 matches at 8 bases. Germline loops: CDR1 SEHNR, CDR2 FQNEAQ (reference sequence). This CDR3 comprises 16 residues. The V segment lost 1 base and the J segment 3 bases; nucleotides outside the gene matches: 7. The CDR3 spells CASSLGPGLDKETQYF. In nucleotides, the CDR3 is TGTGCCAGCAGCTTAGGCCCGGGACTAGATAAAGAGACCCAGTACTTC.

This clone turned up a few times. CDR3 sequence: CASSKVGSDNQPQHF. The CDR3 DNA sequence: TGTGCCAGCAGCAAAGTGGGGTCCGACAATCAGCCCCAGCATTTT. This chain joins TRBV21-1 and TRBJ1-5. TRBV21-1 is flagged as a pseudogene. The CDR3 sequence is 15 residues long.

The chain joins TRBV6-5 to TRBJ2-3; 7 bases line up with TRBD1. CDR3 length: 15 amino acids. From germline, CDR1 is MNHEY and CDR2 SVGAGI. J was trimmed by 1 base and V by 6 bases; bases with no gene match: 7. This CDR3 is CASSPDRLRTDTQYF. The CDR3 coding sequence is TGTGCCAGCAGCCCGGACAGGCTTCGCACAGATACGCAGTATTTT.

The V gene is TRBV19, the J gene TRBJ2-2; D could derive from TRBD1 or TRBD2 (5 bases each). Looked up from germline, CDR1 is LNHDA and CDR2 is SQIVND (reference sequence). V dropped 7 bases and J dropped 0 bases, with 12 bases sitting between them. This CDR3 spans 15 amino acids. The DNA of the CDR3 is TGTGCCAGTAAACGGGACCCAACGAACACCGGGGAGCTGTTTTTT. This encodes CASKRDPTNTGELFF.

This clone was observed a handful of times. This rearrangement joins TRBV6-6 to TRBJ1-1; 9 bases are a match to TRBD1. Trimming removed 5 bases from V and 1 base from J; junction bases left unmatched: 5. There are 15 residues in the CDR3. Per the germline V gene, CDR1 is MNHNY and CDR2 is SVGAGI (reference sequence). CDR3 in amino acids: CASSKDRGTNTEAFF. The CDR3 bases are TGTGCCAGCAGTAAGGACAGGGGTACGAACACTGAAGCTTTCTTT.

This clone was seen a few times. This chain links TRBV5-4 with TRBJ2-1; 11 positions match TRBD2. CDR1 SGHNT and CDR2 YYREEE come from the germline V gene (reference sequence). The trim removed 5 bases at V and 0 bases at J, leaving 7 bases unmatched. The CDR3 is made up of 17 amino acids. The CDR3 loop is CASRRTSGPSSYNEQFF. The CDR3 DNA sequence: TGTGCCAGCAGACGGACTAGCGGGCCCAGCTCCTACAATGAGCAGTTCTTC.

The gene calls are TRBV2 and TRBJ2-5; possibly TRBD2 for D (5 bases). Germline V gene sequence: CDR1 SNHLY, CDR2 FYNNEI. V was clipped by 7 bases and J by 4 bases, with 16 bases between them. This CDR3 contains 14 residues. The CDR3 sequence is CASTGITAGETQYF. In nucleotides, the CDR3 is TGTGCCAGCACCGGGATAACAGCCGGAGAGACCCAGTACTTC. The whole variable domain, filled in from reference TRBV2 and TRBJ2-5, reads EPEVTQTPSHQVTQMGQEVILRCVPISNHLYFYWYRQILGQKVEFLVSFYNNEISEKSEIFDDQFSVERPDGSNFTLKIRSTKLEDSAMYFCASTGITAGETQYFGPGTRLLVL.